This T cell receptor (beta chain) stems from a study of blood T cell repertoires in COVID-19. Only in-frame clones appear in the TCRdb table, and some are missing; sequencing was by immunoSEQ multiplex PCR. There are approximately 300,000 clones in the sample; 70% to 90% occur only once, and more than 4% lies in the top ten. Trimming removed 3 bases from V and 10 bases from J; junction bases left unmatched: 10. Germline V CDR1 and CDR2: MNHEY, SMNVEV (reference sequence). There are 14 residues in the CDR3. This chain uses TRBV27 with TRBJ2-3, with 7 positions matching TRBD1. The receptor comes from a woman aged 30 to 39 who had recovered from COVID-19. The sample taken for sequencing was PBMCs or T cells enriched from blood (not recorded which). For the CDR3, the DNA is TGTGCCAGCAGTTTTGAGGGGGCAGGCAATGCGCAGTATTTT. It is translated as CASSFEGAGNAQYF.